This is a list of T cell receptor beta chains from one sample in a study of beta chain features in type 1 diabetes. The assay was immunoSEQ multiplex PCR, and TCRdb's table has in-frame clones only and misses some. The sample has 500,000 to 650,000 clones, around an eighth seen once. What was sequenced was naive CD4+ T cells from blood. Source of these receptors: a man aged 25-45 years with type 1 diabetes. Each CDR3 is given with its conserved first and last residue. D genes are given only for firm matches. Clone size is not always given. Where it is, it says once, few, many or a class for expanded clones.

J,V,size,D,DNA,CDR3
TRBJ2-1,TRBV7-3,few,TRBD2,TGTGCCAGCAGCTTAAATCAGCGGGGCTCCTACAATGAGCAGTTCTTC,CASSLNQRGSYNEQFF
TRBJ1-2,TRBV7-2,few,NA,TGTGCCAGCAGCTTAGCGGTGCCCGGAAGGGGCAGAGGCTACACCTTC,CASSLAVPGRGRGYTF
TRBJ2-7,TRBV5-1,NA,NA,TGCGCCAGCAGTCCTGTGGCGAACTACGAGCAGTACTTC,CASSPVANYEQYF
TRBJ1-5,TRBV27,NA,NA,TGTGCCAGCAGTTTATTCACAGGGTTGGAAGCGTTTCAAAGCAATCAGCCCCAGCATTTT,CASSLFTGLEAFQSNQPQHF
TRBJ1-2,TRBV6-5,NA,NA,TGTGCCAGCAGCGTCGATTCTAACTATGGCTACACCTTC,CASSVDSNYGYTF
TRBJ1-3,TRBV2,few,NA,TGTGCCAGCAGTCCAACGCCCGCAAACACCATATATTTT,CASSPTPANTIYF
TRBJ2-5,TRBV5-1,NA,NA,TGCGCCAGCAGCCCCTACTCCGTCCAACAAGAGACCCAGTACTTC,CASSPYSVQQETQYF
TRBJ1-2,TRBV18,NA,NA,TGTGCCAGCTCACCAAGGGAAGAGGACGGCTACACCTTC,CASSPREEDGYTF
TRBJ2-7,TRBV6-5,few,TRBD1,TGTGCCAGCAGTTACTCGACAGGGATTCCTTTCTACGAGCAGTACTTC,CASSYSTGIPFYEQYF
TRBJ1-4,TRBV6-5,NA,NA,TGTGCCAGCAGTTCCGCAGGCGCAACTAATGAAAAACTGTTTTTT,CASSSAGATNEKLFF
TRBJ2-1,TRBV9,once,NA,TGTGCCAGCAGCGTAAGGGCGGGAAGCTCCTACAATGAGCAGTTCTTC,CASSVRAGSSYNEQFF
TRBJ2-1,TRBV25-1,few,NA,TGTGCCAGCAGTGACGGGCCCTACAATGAGCAGTTCTTC,CASSDGPYNEQFF
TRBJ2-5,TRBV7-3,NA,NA,TGTGCCAGCAGCTCTCTCGGGGGCCAGAAGACCCAGTACTTC,CASSSLGGQKTQYF
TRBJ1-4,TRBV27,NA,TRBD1,TGTGCCAGCAGTTCCAACAGGGGGCCGGTCGAAAAACTGTTTTTT,CASSSNRGPVEKLFF
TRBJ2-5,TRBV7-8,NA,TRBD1,TGTGCCAGCAGCCGGGACAGGGAGGAGACCCAGTACTTC,CASSRDREETQYF
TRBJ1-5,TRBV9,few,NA,TGTGCCAGCAGCGTGGGGGGGCAGGATAATCAGCCCCAGCATTTT,CASSVGGQDNQPQHF
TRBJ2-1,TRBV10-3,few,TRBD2,TGTGCCATCAGCCCAGGACTAGCGGGGGGGCAAAATGAGCAGTTCTTC,CAISPGLAGGQNEQFF
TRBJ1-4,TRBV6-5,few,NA,TGTGCCAGCAAAGAGGGACAATCCATTTCAAAACTGTTTTTT,CASKEGQSISKLFF
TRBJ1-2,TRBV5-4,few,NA,TGTGCCAGCAGCTCAACAGGGAACTATGGCTACACCTTC,CASSSTGNYGYTF
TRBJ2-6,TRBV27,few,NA,TGTGCCAGCAGTTTAACGGTCCCTGGGGCCAACGTCCTGACTTTC,CASSLTVPGANVLTF
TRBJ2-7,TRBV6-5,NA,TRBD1,TGTGCCAGCGGTGACAGGGACGCCTACGAGCAGTACTTC,CASGDRDAYEQYF
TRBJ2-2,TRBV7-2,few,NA,TGTGCCAGCAGCTTAGGTGGTGTAGCCACCGGGGAGCTGTTTTTT,CASSLGGVATGELFF
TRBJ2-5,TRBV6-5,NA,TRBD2,TGTGCCAGCAGTTACGGACTAGAAGGGGAGACCCAGTACTTC,CASSYGLEGETQYF
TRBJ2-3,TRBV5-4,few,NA,TGTGCCAGCAGCTTGGCCAAGGGGGCAGATACGCAGTATTTT,CASSLAKGADTQYF
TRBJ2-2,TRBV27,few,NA,TGTGCCAGCAGTTTCGGGCGCACCGGGGAGCTGTTTTTT,CASSFGRTGELFF
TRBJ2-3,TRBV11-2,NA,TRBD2,TGTGCCAGCAGCTTAGCGCTAGCGGGGTTTAGCACAGATACGCAGTATTTT,CASSLALAGFSTDTQYF
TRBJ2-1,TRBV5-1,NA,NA,TGCGCCAGCAGCTTGGCATACAGGGCAAATGAGCAGTTCTTC,CASSLAYRANEQFF
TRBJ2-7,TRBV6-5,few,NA,TGTGCCAGCAGTTACTCTTGGGCGAGCTCCTACGAGCAGTACTTC,CASSYSWASSYEQYF
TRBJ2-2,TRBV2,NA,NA,TGTGCCAGCAGGGCCGGGCCCCCCGGGGAGCTGTTTTTT,CASRAGPPGELFF
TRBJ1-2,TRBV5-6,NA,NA,TGTGCCAGCAGTAGGCGGGGTTTTACCTATGGCTACACCTTC,CASSRRGFTYGYTF
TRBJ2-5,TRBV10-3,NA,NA,TGTGCCATCAGTGAGTCTACGGACTCCGGAGAGACCCAGTACTTC,CAISESTDSGETQYF
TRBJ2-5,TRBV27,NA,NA,TGTGCCAGCAGTTTAAGGGGGGTTCAAGAGACCCAGTACTTC,CASSLRGVQETQYF
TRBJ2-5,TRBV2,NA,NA,TGTGCCAGCAGTGGTCAGGGGGAGACCCAGTACTTC,CASSGQGETQYF
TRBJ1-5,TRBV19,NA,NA,TGTGCCAGTAGTCCCACGGGGGGCGGTCAGCCCCAGCATTTT,CASSPTGGGQPQHF
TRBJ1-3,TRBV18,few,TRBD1,TGTGCCAGTCGGGACAGCCGCTCTGGAAACACCATATATTTT,CASRDSRSGNTIYF
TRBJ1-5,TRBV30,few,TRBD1,TGTGCCTGGAGTCAGGGGGGCAATCAGCCCCAGCATTTT,CAWSQGGNQPQHF
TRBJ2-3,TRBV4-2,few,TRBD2,TGTGCCAGCAGCGGGCGGGGGGGCGCAGATACGCAGTATTTT,CASSGRGGADTQYF
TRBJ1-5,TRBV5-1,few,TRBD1,TGCGCCAGCAGCCCAGGGACAGGGAATAGCAATCAGCCCCAGCATTTT,CASSPGTGNSNQPQHF
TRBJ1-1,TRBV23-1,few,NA,TGCGCCAGCAGTCAGCAGATGAACACTGAAGCTTTCTTT,CASSQQMNTEAFF
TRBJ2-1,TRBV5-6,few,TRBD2,TGTGCCAGCAGCGTACCAAGACTAGCGGGGACTTACAATGAGCAGTTCTTC,CASSVPRLAGTYNEQFF
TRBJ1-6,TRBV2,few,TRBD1,TGTGCCAGCAGCCCAGGACAGGGGGGTTCACCCCTCCACTTT,CASSPGQGGSPLHF
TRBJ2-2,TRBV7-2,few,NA,TGTGCCAGCAGCTTTAGCCACAGGGCCACCGGGGAGCTGTTTTTT,CASSFSHRATGELFF
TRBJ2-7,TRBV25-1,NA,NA,TGTGCCAGCAGTGATACAGGGAGCTCCTACGAGCAGTACTTC,CASSDTGSSYEQYF
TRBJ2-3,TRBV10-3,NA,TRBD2,TGTGCCATCAGTTCTAGCGGGGGGAGCACAGATACGCAGTATTTT,CAISSSGGSTDTQYF
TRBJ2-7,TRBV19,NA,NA,TGTGCCAGTAGTATTCGTTACCTCACCTACGAGCAGTACTTC,CASSIRYLTYEQYF
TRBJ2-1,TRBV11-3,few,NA,TGTGCCAGCAGCTTAGATCTCACGAATGAGCAGTTCTTC,CASSLDLTNEQFF
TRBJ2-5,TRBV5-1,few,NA,TGCGCCAGCAGCTTCCCCCAGGGGACGGGAGAGACCCAGTACTTC,CASSFPQGTGETQYF